The 5 T cell receptor beta chains reported below all come from one sample, sequenced in a study of cytomegalovirus exposure and HLA in healthy donors. With 60 Vbeta and 13 Jbeta primers, the PCR was carried out. The table came from immunoSEQ multiplex PCR; TCRdb's copy has only in-frame clones and leaves some out. Listed are around 210,000 clones; around 0.95% falls within the top ten. The sequenced sample consisted of PBMCs. The receptors derive from a woman in her thirties in good health and CMV-seropositive.

The chain links TRBV6-5 to TRBJ1-3, with D unresolved. The V gene lost 0 bases and the J gene lost 0 bases, with 9 bases spanning the gap. Germline V gene sequence: CDR1 MNHEY, CDR2 SVGAGI. This CDR3 contains 16 residues. Written as DNA, the CDR3 is TGTGCCAGCAGTTACTCCGGCAGGTACTCTGGAAACACCATATATTTT. Translated, it gives CASSYSGRYSGNTIYF.

V and J are TRBV27 and TRBJ2-7; TRBD1 agrees at 8 bases. Germline-derived CDR1 and CDR2 are MNHEY and SMNVEV (reference sequence). The CDR3 runs to 14 residues. V trimming: 8 bases; J trimming: 3 bases; junction bases outside the gene matches: 9. CDR3 sequence reads: CASGRGQDNYEQYF. CDR3 nucleotide sequence: TGTGCCAGCGGAAGGGGACAGGATAACTACGAGCAGTACTTC.

This chain links TRBV29-1 with TRBJ1-2; D unclear. With 4 bases removed from V and 0 bases from J, the gap between germline ends came to 6 bases. Germline V gene sequence: CDR1 SQVTM, CDR2 ANQGSEA. The CDR3 spans 12 residues. This CDR3 reads CSVGATNYGYTF. CDR3 DNA sequence: TGCAGCGTTGGGGCGACTAACTATGGCTACACCTTC.

The rearrangement uses TRBV19 and TRBJ2-1, with 8 bases fitting TRBD1. V lost 5 bases, J lost 4 bases, and 4 bases stayed unmatched. Germline values: CDR1 LNHDA, CDR2 SQIVND (reference sequence). The length of the CDR3 is 14 residues. The CDR3 spells CASSDRGYYNEQFF. DNA for the CDR3: TGTGCCAGTAGTGACAGGGGATATTACAATGAGCAGTTCTTC.

The chain couples TRBV5-1 to TRBJ1-3; D remains unclear. This CDR3 comprises 15 residues. Germline loops: CDR1 SGHRS, CDR2 YFSETQ. V dropped 0 bases and J dropped 0 bases, with 7 bases sitting between them. CDR3: CASSLEPGSGNTIYF. CDR3 bases: TGCGCCAGCAGCTTGGAACCGGGCTCTGGAAACACCATATATTTT.